This entry features one T cell receptor (beta chain) sequence. The sample originates from a study of control samples from healthy donors and cancer patients. The CDR3 is made up of 16 amino acids. J gave up 0 bases and V 4 bases, and 6 bases lay outside the gene matches. The V gene's germline CDR1 is SGHRS and CDR2 YFSETQ. Produced via immunoSEQ multiplex PCR; TCRdb's table is partial and in-frame only. The sample contains tens of thousands of clones, approximately 89% of which appear only once. This TCR came from a man aged 40-55 years with colorectal cancer. The chain uses TRBV5-1 and TRBJ2-7; 11 bases align to TRBD2. Sequencing was carried out using PBMCs. Written as DNA, the CDR3 is TGCGCCAGCAGCCCGAGACTAGCGGGGAGCTCCTACGAGCAGTACTTC. As protein: CASSPRLAGSSYEQYF.